The T cell receptor (beta chain) described here comes from a study of T cells after yellow fever vaccination (dated by TCRdb to the late 2010s). Study-wide context: The SMART-Seq v4 Ultra Low Input RNA kit was used to prepare libraries from fractions with low cell numbers. To follow T-cell clones before and after both primary and booster YFV17D yellow fever vaccination, bulk TCR alpha and beta repertoires underwent longitudinal sequencing. Bulk PBMC replicates and cell subsets were isolated from blood drawn at multiple timepoints before and after both primary and secondary immunization. Two healthy male donors, one aged 18 to 30 and one aged 30 to 40 years, made up the cohort. Results the study describes overall, beyond this receptor: Because abundant contaminating clonotypes from the bulk population could be contained in FACS-sorted repertoires, computational filtering was required. The secondary T-cell response was found to be weaker but faster than the primary response, with a peak reached on day 5 rather than on day 15. A small fraction of clonotypes showed up in both the CD4 and CD8 compartments, probably as a result of convergent recombination. After the booster, most clones that had expanded after primary vaccination were detected again (around 96% of CD4 and more than 80% of CD8), suggesting broad maintenance of memory. The study included only a couple of donors, which limits how far the findings can be generalized.

This clonotype was detected ten times or more. Its antigen is currently not known. No much larger clone is present one base from it, and per-base qualities are unavailable. The treatment or condition label of this sample denotes: live attenuated yellow fever vaccine strain. At each blood-draw timepoint, two biological replicates of bulk PBMCs were obtained. PBMCs were isolated from peripheral blood using a standard Ficoll-Paque protocol. TriZol was used to extract RNA from bulk PBMCs, from CD4 and CD8 fractions, and from dextramer-positive and dextramer-negative fractions. Sequencing instrument: Illumina NovaSeq 6000. TCR cDNA was made using 5'RACE template switching, a step that added a universal primer site and unique molecular identifiers. Priming for cDNA synthesis came from both the TCR alpha and TCR beta constant segments. Library amplification used two PCR steps, and the second PCR step added sample barcodes and sequencing adapters. Sequencing of libraries was done on Illumina HiSeq 2500 (2x100 bp) or NovaSeq (2x150 bp). The authors processed their data as follows. Demultiplexing of reads and collapsing into UMI consensus sequences were performed with MIGEC, and V(D)J alignment was carried out with MiXCR. Vaccine-responding clonotypes were defined with edgeR using replicate PBMC samples, requiring FDR below 0.01 and a log2 fold change above 5 up to day 15. Bulk clonotypes were assigned CD4 or CD8 identity according to which sequenced CD4 or CD8 repertoire held them at higher abundance. TCRdb took the public reads, trimmed them with fastp at Q25, ran MiXCR for clone calling and kept in-frame beta chains. Identical CDR3 proteins give one entry, which carries the most common genes and DNA. The V and J calls reflect TCRdb's pipeline rather than the authors' work. This sample has about 260,000 distinct CDR3 sequences in its table, and about 3.9% of those were observed once. In total, the top ten clones hold under 20% of the sample.

The origin of this receptor is a man between 18 and 35 years old who received the YFV17D yellow fever vaccine. The material was PBMCs, obtained 15 days after the yellow fever booster vaccination.

The CDR3 loop reads CASSSQGARADTQYF. The sequence in DNA is TGTGCCAGCAGCTCGCAGGGGGCTCGAGCAGATACGCAGTATTTT. The chain is encoded by TRBV7-3 joined to TRBJ2-3, and 8 junction bases match TRBD1. Relative to germline, V is missing 4 bases and J is missing 4 bases, with 7 bases of the junction outside any gene match. The CDR3 starts with the cysteine, ends with the phenylalanine, and has 15 residues. The sequence is cut down to CDR3 DNA, 45 bases in frame from base 1. CDR1 SGHTA and CDR2 FQGTGA were looked up in the germline V gene.